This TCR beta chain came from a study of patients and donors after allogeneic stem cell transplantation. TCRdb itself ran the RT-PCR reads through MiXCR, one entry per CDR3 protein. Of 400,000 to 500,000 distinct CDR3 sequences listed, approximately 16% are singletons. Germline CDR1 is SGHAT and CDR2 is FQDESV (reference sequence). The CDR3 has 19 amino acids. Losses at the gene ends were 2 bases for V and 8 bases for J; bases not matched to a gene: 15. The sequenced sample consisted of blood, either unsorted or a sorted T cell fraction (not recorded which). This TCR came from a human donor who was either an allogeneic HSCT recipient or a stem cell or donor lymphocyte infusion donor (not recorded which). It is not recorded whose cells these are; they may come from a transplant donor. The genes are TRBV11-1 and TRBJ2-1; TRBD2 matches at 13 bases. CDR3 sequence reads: CASSLSYRQLAGGHHEQFF. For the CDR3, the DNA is TGTGCCAGCAGCTTAAGTTACCGGCAACTAGCGGGAGGGCACCATGAGCAGTTCTTC. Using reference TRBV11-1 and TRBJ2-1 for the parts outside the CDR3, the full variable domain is EAEVAQSPRYKITEKSQAVAFWCDPISGHATLYWYRQILGQGPELLVQFQDESVVDDSQLPKDRFSAERLKGVDSTLKIQPAELGDSAMYLCASSLSYRQLAGGHHEQFFGPGTRLTVL.